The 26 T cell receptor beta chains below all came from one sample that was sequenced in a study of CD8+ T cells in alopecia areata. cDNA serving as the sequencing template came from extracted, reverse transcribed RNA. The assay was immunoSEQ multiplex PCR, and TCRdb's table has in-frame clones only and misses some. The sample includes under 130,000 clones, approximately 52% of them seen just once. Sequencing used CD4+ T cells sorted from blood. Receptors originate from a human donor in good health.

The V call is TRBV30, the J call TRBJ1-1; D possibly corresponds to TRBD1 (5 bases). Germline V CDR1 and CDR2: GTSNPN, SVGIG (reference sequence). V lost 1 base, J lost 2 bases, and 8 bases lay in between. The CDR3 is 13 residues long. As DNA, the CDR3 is TGTGCCTGGAGTGCCGACAGCAACACTGAAGCTTTCTTT. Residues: CAWSADSNTEAFF.

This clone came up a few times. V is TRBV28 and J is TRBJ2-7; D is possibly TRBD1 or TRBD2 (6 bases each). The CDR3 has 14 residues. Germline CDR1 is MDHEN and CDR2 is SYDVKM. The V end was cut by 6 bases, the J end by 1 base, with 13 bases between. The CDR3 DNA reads TGTGCCAGCAGGCGAGGGGGGTTTTCCTACGAGCAGTACTTC. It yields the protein CASRRGGFSYEQYF.

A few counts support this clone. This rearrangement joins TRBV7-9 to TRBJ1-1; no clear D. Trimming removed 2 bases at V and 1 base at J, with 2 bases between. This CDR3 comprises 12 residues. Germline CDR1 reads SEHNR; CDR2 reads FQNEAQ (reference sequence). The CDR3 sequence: CASSLQNTEAFF. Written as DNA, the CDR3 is TGTGCCAGCAGCTTACAGAACACTGAAGCTTTCTTT.

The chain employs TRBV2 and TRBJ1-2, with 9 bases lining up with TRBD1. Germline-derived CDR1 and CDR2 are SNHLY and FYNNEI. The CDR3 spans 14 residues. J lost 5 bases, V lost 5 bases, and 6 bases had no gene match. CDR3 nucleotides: TGTGCCAGCAGTTCCCCGGGACAGGGATATGGCTACACCTTC. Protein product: CASSSPGQGYGYTF.

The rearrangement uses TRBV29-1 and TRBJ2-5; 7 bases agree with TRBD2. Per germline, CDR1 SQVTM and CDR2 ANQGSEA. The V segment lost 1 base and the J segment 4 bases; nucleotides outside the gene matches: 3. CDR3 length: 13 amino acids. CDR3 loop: CSVEASGTETQYF. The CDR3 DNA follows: TGCAGCGTTGAAGCTAGCGGAACAGAGACCCAGTACTTC.

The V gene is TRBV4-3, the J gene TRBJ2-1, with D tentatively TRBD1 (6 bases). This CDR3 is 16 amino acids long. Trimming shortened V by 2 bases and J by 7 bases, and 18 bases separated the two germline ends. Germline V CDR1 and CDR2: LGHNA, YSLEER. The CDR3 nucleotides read TGCGCCAGCAGCCAATACCCCAGGGGCTCGAGAAATGAGCAGTTCTTC. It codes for CASSQYPRGSRNEQFF.

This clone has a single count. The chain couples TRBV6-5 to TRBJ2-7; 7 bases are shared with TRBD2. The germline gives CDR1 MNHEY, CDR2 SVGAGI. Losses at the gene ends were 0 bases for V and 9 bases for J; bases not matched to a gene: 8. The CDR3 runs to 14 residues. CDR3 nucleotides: TGTGCCAGCAGTTACTCGGGGGGGTTGTATCTGCAGTACTTC. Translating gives CASSYSGGLYLQYF.

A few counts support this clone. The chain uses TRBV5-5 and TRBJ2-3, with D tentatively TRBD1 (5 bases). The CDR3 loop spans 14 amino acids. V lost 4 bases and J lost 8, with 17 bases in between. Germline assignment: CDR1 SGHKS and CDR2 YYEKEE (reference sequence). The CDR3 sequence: CASSPRPEQGTQYF. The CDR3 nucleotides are TGTGCCAGCAGCCCAAGACCAGAGCAGGGTACGCAGTATTTT.

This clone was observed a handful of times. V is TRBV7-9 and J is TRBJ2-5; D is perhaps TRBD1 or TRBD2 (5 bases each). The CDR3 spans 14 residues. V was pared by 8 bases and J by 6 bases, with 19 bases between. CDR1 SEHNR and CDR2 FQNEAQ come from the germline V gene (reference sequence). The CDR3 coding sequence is TGTGCCAGCGACGACGGCTGGGGGTTGAAGACCCAGTACTTC. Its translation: CASDDGWGLKTQYF.

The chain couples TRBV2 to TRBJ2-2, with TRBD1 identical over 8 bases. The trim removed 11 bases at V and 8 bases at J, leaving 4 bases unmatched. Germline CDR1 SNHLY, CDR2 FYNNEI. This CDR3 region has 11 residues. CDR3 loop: CAGQGFGELFF. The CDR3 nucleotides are TGTGCCGGACAGGGTTTTGGGGAGCTGTTTTTT.

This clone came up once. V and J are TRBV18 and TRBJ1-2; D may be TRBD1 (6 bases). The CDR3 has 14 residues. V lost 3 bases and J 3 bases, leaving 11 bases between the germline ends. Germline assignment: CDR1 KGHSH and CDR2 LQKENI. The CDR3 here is CASSPLQGDYGYTF. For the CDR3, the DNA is TGTGCCAGCTCACCGCTACAGGGAGACTATGGCTACACCTTC.

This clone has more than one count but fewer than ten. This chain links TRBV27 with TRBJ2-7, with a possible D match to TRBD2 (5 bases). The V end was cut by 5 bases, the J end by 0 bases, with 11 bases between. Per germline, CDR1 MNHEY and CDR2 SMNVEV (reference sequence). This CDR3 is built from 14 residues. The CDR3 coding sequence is TGTGCCAGCAGTGAAAGCGGAAGCTCCTACGAGCAGTACTTC. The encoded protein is CASSESGSSYEQYF.

The CDR3 spells CASSRTGFSAYGYTF. The CDR3, as DNA: TGTGCCAGTTCCCGGACAGGGTTCAGCGCTTATGGCTACACCTTC. The chain uses TRBV2 and TRBJ1-2; 8 bases are a match to TRBD1. With 9 bases clipped from V and 5 bases from J, the junction kept 14 bases outside the gene matches. The germline V gene encodes CDR1 SNHLY and CDR2 FYNNEI. The CDR3 runs 15 residues.

This CDR3 reads CASSIGTSGGADTQYF. The CDR3, as DNA: TGTGCCAGCAGCATTGGGACTAGCGGGGGGGCCGATACGCAGTATTTT. The rearrangement uses TRBV7-2 and TRBJ2-3; 16 nucleotides agree with TRBD2. The junction had 5 bases not matched to a gene; V was cut back by 5 bases and J by 6 bases. There are 16 residues in the CDR3. The germline V gene has CDR1 SGHTA and CDR2 FQGNSA.

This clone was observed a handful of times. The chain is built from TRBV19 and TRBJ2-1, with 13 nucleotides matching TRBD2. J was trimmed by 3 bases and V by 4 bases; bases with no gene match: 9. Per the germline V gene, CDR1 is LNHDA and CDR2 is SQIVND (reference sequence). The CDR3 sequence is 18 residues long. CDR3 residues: CASSRTSGGLIYYNEQFF. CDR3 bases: TGTGCCAGTAGTAGGACTAGCGGGGGCCTTATCTACTACAATGAGCAGTTCTTC.

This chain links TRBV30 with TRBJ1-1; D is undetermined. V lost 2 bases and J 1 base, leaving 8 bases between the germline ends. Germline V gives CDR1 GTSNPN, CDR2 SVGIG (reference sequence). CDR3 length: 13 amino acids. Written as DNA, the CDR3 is TGTGCCTGGAGTCTATGGGGGAACACTGAAGCTTTCTTT. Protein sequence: CAWSLWGNTEAFF.

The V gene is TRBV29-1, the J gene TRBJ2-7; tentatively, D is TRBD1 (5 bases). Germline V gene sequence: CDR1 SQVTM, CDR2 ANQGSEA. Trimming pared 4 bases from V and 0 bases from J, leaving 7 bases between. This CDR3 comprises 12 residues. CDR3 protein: CSVVRDSYEQYF. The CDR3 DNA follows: TGCAGCGTTGTCAGGGACTCCTACGAGCAGTACTTC.

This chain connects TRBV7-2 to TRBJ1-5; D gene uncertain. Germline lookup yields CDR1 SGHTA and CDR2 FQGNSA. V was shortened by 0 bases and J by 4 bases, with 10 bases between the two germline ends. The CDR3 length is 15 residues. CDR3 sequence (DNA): TGTGCCAGCAGCTTAGCCCTGGCGGGTAATCAGCCCCAGCATTTT. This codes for CASSLALAGNQPQHF. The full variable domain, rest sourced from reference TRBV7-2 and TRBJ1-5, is GAGVSQSPSNKVTEKGKDVELRCDPISGHTALYWYRQSLGQGLEFLIYFQGNSAPDKSGLPSDRFSAERTGGSVSTLTIQRTQQEDSAVYLCASSLALAGNQPQHFGDGTRLSIL.

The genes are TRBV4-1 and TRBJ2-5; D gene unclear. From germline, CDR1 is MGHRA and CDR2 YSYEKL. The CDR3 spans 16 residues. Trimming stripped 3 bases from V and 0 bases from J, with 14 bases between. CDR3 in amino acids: CASSHPAQTYQETQYF. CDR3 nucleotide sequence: TGCGCCAGCAGCCATCCGGCCCAGACGTACCAAGAGACCCAGTACTTC.

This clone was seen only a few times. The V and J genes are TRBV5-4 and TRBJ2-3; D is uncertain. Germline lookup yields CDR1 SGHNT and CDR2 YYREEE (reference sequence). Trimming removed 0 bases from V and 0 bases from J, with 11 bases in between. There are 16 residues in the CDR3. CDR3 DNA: TGTGCCAGCAGCTTGGGTCGGCAGACTAGCACAGATACGCAGTATTTT. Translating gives CASSLGRQTSTDTQYF.

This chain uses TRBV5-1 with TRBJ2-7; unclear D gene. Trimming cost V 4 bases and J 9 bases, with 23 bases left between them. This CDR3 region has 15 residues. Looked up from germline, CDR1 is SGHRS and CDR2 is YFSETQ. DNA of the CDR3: TGCGCCAGCAGCCCCCGACCGGACGGGCCGTCGAGGCAGTACTTC. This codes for CASSPRPDGPSRQYF. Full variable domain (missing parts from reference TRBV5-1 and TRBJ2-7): KAGVTQTPRYLIKTRGQQVTLSCSPISGHRSVSWYQQTPGQGLQFLFEYFSETQRNKGNFPGRFSGRQFSNSRSEMNVSTLELGDSALYLCASSPRPDGPSRQYFGPGTRLTVT.

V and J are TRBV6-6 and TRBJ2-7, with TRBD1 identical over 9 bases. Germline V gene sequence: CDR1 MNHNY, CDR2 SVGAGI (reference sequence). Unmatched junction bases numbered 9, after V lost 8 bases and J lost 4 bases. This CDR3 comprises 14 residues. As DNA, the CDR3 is TGTGCCAGCGTGACAGGGGGTGAGTTTTACGAGCAGTACTTC. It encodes CASVTGGEFYEQYF.

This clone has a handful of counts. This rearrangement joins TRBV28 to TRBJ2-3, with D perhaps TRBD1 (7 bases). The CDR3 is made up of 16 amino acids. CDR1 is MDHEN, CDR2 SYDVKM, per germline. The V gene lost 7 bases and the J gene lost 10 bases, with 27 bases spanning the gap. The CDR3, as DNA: TGTGCCAGCAAAACAAGCAGGGGGGAGAGGGTTAGTGCGCAGTATTTT. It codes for CASKTSRGERVSAQYF. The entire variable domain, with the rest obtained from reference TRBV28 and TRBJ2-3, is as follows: DVKVTQSSRYLVKRTGEKVFLECVQDMDHENMFWYRQDPGLGLRLIYFSYDVKMKEKGDIPEGYSVSREKKERFSLILESASTNQTSMYLCASKTSRGERVSAQYFGPGTRLTVL.

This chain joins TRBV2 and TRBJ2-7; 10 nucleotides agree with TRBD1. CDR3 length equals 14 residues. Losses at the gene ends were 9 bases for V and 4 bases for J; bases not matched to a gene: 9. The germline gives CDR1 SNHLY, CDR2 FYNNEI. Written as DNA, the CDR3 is TGTGCCAGTAAAGGAGGACAGGGGGGTTACGAGCAGTACTTC. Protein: CASKGGQGGYEQYF.

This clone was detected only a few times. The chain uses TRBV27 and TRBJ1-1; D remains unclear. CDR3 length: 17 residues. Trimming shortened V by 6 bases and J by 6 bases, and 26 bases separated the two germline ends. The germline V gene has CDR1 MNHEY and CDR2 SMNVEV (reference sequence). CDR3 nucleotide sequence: TGTGCCAGCAGACCAACTATCCCGTCAGTGGGTCGGCCTGAAGCTTTCTTT. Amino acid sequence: CASRPTIPSVGRPEAFF.

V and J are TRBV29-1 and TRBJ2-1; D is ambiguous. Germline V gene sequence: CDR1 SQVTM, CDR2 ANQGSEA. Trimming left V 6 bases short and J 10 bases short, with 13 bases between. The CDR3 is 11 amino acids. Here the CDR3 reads CSVAPIREQFF. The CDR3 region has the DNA TGCAGCGTAGCACCCATCCGCGAGCAGTTCTTC.